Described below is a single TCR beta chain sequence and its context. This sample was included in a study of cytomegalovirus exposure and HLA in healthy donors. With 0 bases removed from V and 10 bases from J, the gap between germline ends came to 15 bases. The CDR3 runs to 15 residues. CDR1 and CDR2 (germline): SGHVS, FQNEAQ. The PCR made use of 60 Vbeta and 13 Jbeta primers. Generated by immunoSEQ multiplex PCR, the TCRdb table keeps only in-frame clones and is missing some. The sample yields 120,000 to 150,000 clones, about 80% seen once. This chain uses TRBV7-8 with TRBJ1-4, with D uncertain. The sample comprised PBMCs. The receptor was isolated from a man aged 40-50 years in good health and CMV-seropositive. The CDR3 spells CASSLAWRGNGKLFF. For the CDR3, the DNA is TGTGCCAGCAGCTTAGCGTGGAGAGGGAACGGAAAACTGTTTTTT. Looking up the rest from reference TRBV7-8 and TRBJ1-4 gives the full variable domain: GAGVSQSPRYKVAKRGQDVALRCDPISGHVSLFWYQQALGQGPEFLTYFQNEAQLDKSGLPSDRFFAERPEGSVSTLKIQRTQQEDSAVYLCASSLAWRGNGKLFFGSGTQLSVL.